This T cell receptor (beta chain) derives from a study of T cells in women clearing cervical HPV infection. Germline CDR1 and CDR2: DFQATT and SNEGSKA (reference sequence). The CDR3 consists of 12 residues. J lost 4 bases, V lost 6 bases, and 5 bases had no gene match. Whole-study findings and limits: CIN3+ cases had significantly higher TCR richness than controls; evenness did not differ. Richness plus V gene abundances separated cases from controls with AUC about 0.8.

The data were produced by immunoSEQ multiplex PCR, yet TCRdb's version contains in-frame clones alone and is incomplete. Here the sample table reports under 35,000 clones. About this clone itself: The antigen remains unidentified. The CDR3 end falls 3 residues outside the read, so it is completed with the germline J gene.

This clonotype was obtained from a woman aged 18 to 69 with a cervical HPV16 infection that either progressed to CIN3+ or cleared (not recorded which). The chain couples TRBV20-1 to TRBJ1-1, with 7 bases lining up with TRBD1. The material sequenced was blood buffy coat. The CDR3 region is CSATGFGTEAFF. Partial CDR3 DNA: TGCAGTGCGACAGGGTTTGGCACTGAA.